The present T cell receptor (beta chain) was sequenced within a study of immune heterogeneity within non-small cell lung tumors (dated by TCRdb to 2016 to 2018). For context, the study as a whole: By histology, a few squamous cell carcinomas, about nine non-squamous carcinomas and 1 tumor not otherwise specified were included. The study combined whole-exome sequencing, RNA-seq and TCR beta repertoire sequencing of multiple spatially distinct regions from each NSCLC tumor to examine intratumoral immune heterogeneity. For mutant peptides 8 to 11 amino acids long, netMHCpan-3.0 predicted neoantigen binding to the HLA alleles of each patient. TCR repertoires were analyzed from 60 or so tumor loci of around 15 patients, while transcriptome data covered only approximately 42 loci from about twelve patients. The research as a whole found: For the most part, high-frequency TCR beta clonotypes differed from one individual patient to another. Local T-cell repertoire clonality showed a statistically significant but moderate positive correlation with local tumor mutational burden (R around 0.31). Within a patient, identical dominant CDR3B clonotypes were found to recur across loci, yet unique high-frequency clones were also harbored in different tumor locations.

At the junction V is shortened by 5 bases and J by 0 bases; bases outside the gene matches: 3. The CDR3 spans 15 residues, from the cysteine through the phenylalanine. The CDR3 DNA has 45 bases and is translated from base 1. Sequences GTSNPN (CDR1) and SVGIG (CDR2) are obtained from the germline V gene (reference sequence). The TCR template was genomic DNA extracted from bulk tumor tissue, and 450 to 750 ng of gDNA was amplified for each sample. During surgery, multiple biopsies were taken from each primary tumor and placed as far apart as possible within the tumor mass. The study cohort was described as untreated and was composed of newly diagnosed NSCLC cases undergoing curative surgery. The donors were under 17 patients with newly diagnosed non-small cell lung cancer who were having surgery with curative intent. A couple of independent pathologists examined the resected tumor masses. Only DNA and RNA samples of high quality went on to sequencing.

Ten or more counts support this clonotype. Its antigen is unknown. Base-call qualities are not available, and no considerably larger clone is one nucleotide away. The TCR beta CDR3 region was amplified with a multiplex PCR system whose first round ran for around 11 cycles using 32 V-gene forward primers and 13 J-gene reverse primers. A QIAGEN Multiplex PCR Kit was used for first-round PCR, and the primer sequences were filed in Chinese patent CN105087789A. A second PCR round added Illumina universal primers using the Phusion High-Fidelity PCR Kit. Paired-end sequencing of TCR libraries was carried out on the Illumina HiSeq X Ten platform at a read length of 151 bp. As for the original processing: Cutadapt was used to discard reads without multiplex PCR primers, PEAR merged the read pairs, and MiXCR with default settings called the CDR3 regions. Shannon entropy measured repertoire diversity, while clonality was calculated as one minus the Shannon entropy divided by the ln of the count of productive unique sequences. Dominant or high-frequency T-cell clones were defined as clonotypes at frequencies of at least 0.5%. TCRdb reprocessed the public reads (quality trimming at Q25 with fastp, clone calling with MiXCR) and kept in-frame beta chains. Rows with a matching CDR3 protein are joined into one entry that keeps the most common DNA and genes. Clone size and V and J calls follow TCRdb, not the original study. This sample lists tens of thousands of distinct CDR3 sequences; approximately 30% were detected once. Of the sample, more than 4% falls within the top ten clones.

This sequence uses TRBV30 and TRBJ2-1; a stretch of 11 junction bases matches TRBD2. Sequencing was carried out using lung tumor tissue. The receptor was derived from a man between 35 and 55 years old with non-small cell lung cancer. The DNA reads TGTGCCTGGGATACTAGCGGGAGCTCCTACAATGAGCAGTTCTTC. Its protein reads: CAWDTSGSSYNEQFF.